A selection of T cell receptor beta chains follows, all from one sample in a study of T-cell reconstitution after alpha-beta-depleted transplantation in children. TCRdb re-called the PCR reads through MiXCR, storing one row per CDR3 protein. The sample lists nearly 250,000 distinct CDR3 sequences, 6.5% to 10% occurring once. Here the sequenced sample was PBMCs, mostly from graft donor cells, taken 180 days after TCRalphabeta/CD19-depleted stem cell transplant. The receptors were sampled from a male patient between 10 and 17 years old who had a stem cell transplant for acute lymphoblastic leukemia, so the T cells may come from the graft donor. Both conserved end residues are part of each CDR3. A D gene is named only where the DNA matches it firmly. A clone size is listed for some rows: how often the clone was seen (once, few, many), or a class if it is expanded.

many TRBJ2-2 15 TRBV14 NA TGTGCCAGCAGCCGCATCCAGGGAGCCACCGGGGAGCTGTTTTTT CASSRIQGATGELFF
many TRBJ1-4 15 TRBV7-9 TRBD1 TGTGCCAGCAGCTCCACGGGACAGACGAATGAAAAACTGTTTTTT CASSSTGQTNEKLFF
many TRBJ1-5 15 TRBV6-5 NA TGTGCCAGCAGTCCCTCGTTAGAAAGCAATCAGCCCCAGCATTTT CASSPSLESNQPQHF
NA TRBJ1-2 14 TRBV6-5 NA TGTGCCAGCAGTTACTCTGGCCTTAACTATGGCTACACCTTC CASSYSGLNYGYTF
few TRBJ2-5 14 TRBV19 TRBD2 TGTGCCAGTAGTATAGTCCCTAGCGGAGAGACCCAGTACTTC CASSIVPSGETQYF
many TRBJ1-1 13 TRBV20-1 NA TGCAGTGCTAGAGAACCAGGGAACACTGAAGCTTTCTTT CSAREPGNTEAFF
many TRBJ2-1 16 TRBV5-1 TRBD2 TGCGCCAGCAGCTTGAGTCTTAGCGGGAGGGCCGCTGAGCAGTTCTTC CASSLSLSGRAAEQFF
many TRBJ2-2 15 TRBV29-1 NA TGCAGCGTGCGCCCTCTAGGATTAGACACCGGGGAGCTGTTTTTT CSVRPLGLDTGELFF
many TRBJ2-2 16 TRBV9 TRBD2 TGTGCCAGCAGCGCCCGACTAGCGGGGAACACCGGGGAGCTGTTTTTT CASSARLAGNTGELFF
many TRBJ1-2 16 TRBV9 NA TGTGCCAGCAGCGTAGCAGGGGTCCTCCGACGGGGTGGCTACACCTTC CASSVAGVLRRGGYTF
many TRBJ1-5 17 TRBV4-2 TRBD1 TGTGCCAGCAGCCAAGACGGTCGGGCAGGGGGCGGTCAGCCCCAGCATTTT CASSQDGRAGGGQPQHF
many TRBJ2-2 16 TRBV12-3/TRBV12-4 TRBD1 TGTGCCAGCAGTTTTGGGCAGGGGGCCCACACCGGGGAGCTGTTTTTT CASSFGQGAHTGELFF
many TRBJ1-2 13 TRBV29-1 NA TGCAGCGTTGAAGATCCGGGCGGCTATGGCTACACCTTC CSVEDPGGYGYTF
many TRBJ1-2 15 TRBV6-1 TRBD1 TGTGCCAGCAGAGAACCAGGGGGGGGTTTGTATGGCTACACCTTC CASREPGGGLYGYTF
many TRBJ1-5 14 TRBV19 TRBD1 TGTGCCAGTACCGACAGGGATAGCAATCAGCCCCAGCATTTT CASTDRDSNQPQHF
many TRBJ2-5 16 TRBV5-1 NA TGCGCCAGCAGCTTGGATGGGACCCAGCCCCAAGAGACCCAGTACTTC CASSLDGTQPQETQYF
many TRBJ1-5 15 TRBV5-1 NA TGCGCCAGCAGCTTGGAAGGGAGTCGCAATCAGCCCCAGCATTTT CASSLEGSRNQPQHF
many TRBJ2-1 15 TRBV4-3 NA TGCGCCAGCAGCCAAGAGGGGAGGTCCTACAATGAGCAGTTCTTC CASSQEGRSYNEQFF
few TRBJ2-7 15 TRBV19 NA TGTGCCAGTAGTATAGCCCCTATAGGGGCCTACGAGCAGTACTTC CASSIAPIGAYEQYF
many TRBJ1-1 13 TRBV12-3/TRBV12-4 NA TGTGCCAGCAGTTTACAGCTTAACACTGAAGCTTTCTTT CASSLQLNTEAFF
few TRBJ1-2 13 TRBV6-5 TRBD1 TGTGCCAGCAGTTCCGACAGGGTAAGAGGCTACACCTTC CASSSDRVRGYTF
many TRBJ2-7 15 TRBV10-3 TRBD1 TGTGCCATCAGTGGGGACAGGGCGGGTCGGTACGAGCAGTACTTC CAISGDRAGRYEQYF
many TRBJ2-7 14 TRBV5-1 NA TGCGCCAGCAGCTTAAGGGACGGGACCTACGAGCAGTACTTC CASSLRDGTYEQYF
NA TRBJ2-3 16 TRBV9 NA TGTGCCAGCAGCGTTTACCAGGGGTTAAGCACAGATACGCAGTATTTT CASSVYQGLSTDTQYF
many TRBJ2-7 15 TRBV12-3/TRBV12-4 TRBD1 TGTGCCAGCAGCTATCGAGGACAGGACTCCTACGAGCAGTACTTC CASSYRGQDSYEQYF
many TRBJ2-1 14 TRBV5-1 TRBD2 TGCGCCAGCAGCGGGGCGGGAGATTACAATGAGCAGTTCTTC CASSGAGDYNEQFF
many TRBJ2-7 16 TRBV10-3 NA TGTGCCATCAGTGAGTCGTGGAGGGGGTTCTCCTACGAGCAGTACTTC CAISESWRGFSYEQYF
many TRBJ1-2 17 TRBV12-3/TRBV12-4 TRBD1 TGTGCCAGCAGTTTAGTTAGTTGGGACAGGGTGCACTATGGCTACACCTTC CASSLVSWDRVHYGYTF